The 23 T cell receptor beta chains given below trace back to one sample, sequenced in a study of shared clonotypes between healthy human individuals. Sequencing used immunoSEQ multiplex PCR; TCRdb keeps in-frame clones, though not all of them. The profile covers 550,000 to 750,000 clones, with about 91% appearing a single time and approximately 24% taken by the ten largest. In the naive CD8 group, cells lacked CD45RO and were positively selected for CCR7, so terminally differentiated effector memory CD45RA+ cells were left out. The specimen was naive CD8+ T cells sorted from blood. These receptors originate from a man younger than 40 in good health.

DNA of the CDR3: TGTGCCAGCTCACCGGCGACCTTGGAGACCCAGTACTTC. Translation gives CASSPATLETQYF. V and J are TRBV18 and TRBJ2-5; D not certain. Germline V gene data show CDR1 as KGHSH and CDR2 as LQKENI. The CDR3 is 13 residues long. V was shortened by 3 bases and J by 5 bases, with 10 bases between the two germline ends.

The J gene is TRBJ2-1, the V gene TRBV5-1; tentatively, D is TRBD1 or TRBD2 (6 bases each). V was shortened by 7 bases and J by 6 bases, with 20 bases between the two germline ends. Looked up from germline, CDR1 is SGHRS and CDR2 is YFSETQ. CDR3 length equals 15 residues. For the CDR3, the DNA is TGCGCCAGCGAGGAGGGGCGTGGGGGCCCCAATGAGCAGTTCTTC. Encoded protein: CASEEGRGGPNEQFF.

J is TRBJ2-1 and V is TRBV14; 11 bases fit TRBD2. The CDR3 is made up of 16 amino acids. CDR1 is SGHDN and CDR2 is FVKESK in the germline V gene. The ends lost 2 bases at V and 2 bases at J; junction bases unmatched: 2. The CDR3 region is CASSQTGLAAYNEQFF. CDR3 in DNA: TGTGCCAGCAGCCAAACGGGACTAGCGGCCTACAATGAGCAGTTCTTC.

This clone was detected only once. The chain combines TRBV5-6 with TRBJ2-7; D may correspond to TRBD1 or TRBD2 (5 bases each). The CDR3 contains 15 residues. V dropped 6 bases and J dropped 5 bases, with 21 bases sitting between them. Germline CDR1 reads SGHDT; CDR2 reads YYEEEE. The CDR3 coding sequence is TGTGCCAGCAATAATAGGGACGGGACGCCCCACGAGCAGTACTTC. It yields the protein CASNNRDGTPHEQYF. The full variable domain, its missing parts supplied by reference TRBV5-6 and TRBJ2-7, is DAGVTQSPTHLIKTRGQQVTLRCSPKSGHDTVSWYQQALGQGPQFIFQYYEEEERQRGNFPDRFSGHQFPNYSSELNVNALLLGDSALYLCASNNRDGTPHEQYFGPGTRLTVT.

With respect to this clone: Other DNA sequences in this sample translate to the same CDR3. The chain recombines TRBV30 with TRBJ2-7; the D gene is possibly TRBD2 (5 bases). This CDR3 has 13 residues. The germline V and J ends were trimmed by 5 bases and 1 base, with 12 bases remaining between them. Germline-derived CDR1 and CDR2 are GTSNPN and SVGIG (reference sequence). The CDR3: CAWGRRGSYEQYF. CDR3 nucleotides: TGTGCCTGGGGTCGCCGGGGATCCTACGAGCAGTACTTC. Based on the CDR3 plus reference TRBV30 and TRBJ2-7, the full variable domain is SQTIHQWPATLVQPVGSPLSLECTVEGTSNPNLYWYRQAAGRGLQLLFYSVGIGQISSEVPQNLSASRPQDRQFILSSKKLLLSDSGFYLCAWGRRGSYEQYFGPGTRLTVT.

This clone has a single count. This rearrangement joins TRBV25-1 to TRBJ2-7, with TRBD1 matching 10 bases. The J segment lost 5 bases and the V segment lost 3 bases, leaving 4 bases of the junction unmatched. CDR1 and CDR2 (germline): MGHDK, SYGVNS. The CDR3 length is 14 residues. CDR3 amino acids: CASSDGTGVHEQYF. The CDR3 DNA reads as TGTGCCAGCAGTGACGGGACAGGGGTCCACGAGCAGTACTTC.

The CDR3 is CATRWGGSRETQYF. The CDR3 nucleotides are TGTGCCACTCGGTGGGGCGGGAGCCGTGAGACCCAGTACTTC. The V call is TRBV6-5, the J call TRBJ2-5, with TRBD2 matching 7 bases. The junction had 13 bases not matched to a gene; V was cut back by 10 bases and J by 5 bases. CDR3 length: 14 amino acids. Per germline, CDR1 MNHEY and CDR2 SVGAGI.

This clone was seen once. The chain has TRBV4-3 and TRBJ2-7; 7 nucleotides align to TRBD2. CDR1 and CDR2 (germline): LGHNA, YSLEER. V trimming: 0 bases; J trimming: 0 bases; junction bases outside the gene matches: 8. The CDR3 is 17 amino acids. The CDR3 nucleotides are TGCGCCAGCAGCCAAGATCTGCGGGGGAGGGGCTCCTACGAGCAGTACTTC. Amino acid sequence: CASSQDLRGRGSYEQYF.

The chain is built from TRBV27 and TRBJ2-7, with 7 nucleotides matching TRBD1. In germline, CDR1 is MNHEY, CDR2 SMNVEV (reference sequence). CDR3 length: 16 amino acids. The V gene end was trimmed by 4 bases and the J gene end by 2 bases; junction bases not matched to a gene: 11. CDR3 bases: TGTGCCAGCAGTTCAATATCCGGGACAGTTACCTACGAGCAGTACTTC. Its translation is CASSSISGTVTYEQYF.

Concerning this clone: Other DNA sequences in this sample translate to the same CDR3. CDR3 amino acids: CATSRAGEQFF. CDR3 bases: TGTGCCACCTCCCGAGCAGGTGAGCAGTTCTTC. The chain uses TRBV15 and TRBJ2-1; the D is unclear. The CDR3 covers 11 residues. V dropped 8 bases and J dropped 9 bases, with 11 bases sitting between them. Per the germline V gene, CDR1 is LNHNV and CDR2 is YYDKDF (reference sequence).

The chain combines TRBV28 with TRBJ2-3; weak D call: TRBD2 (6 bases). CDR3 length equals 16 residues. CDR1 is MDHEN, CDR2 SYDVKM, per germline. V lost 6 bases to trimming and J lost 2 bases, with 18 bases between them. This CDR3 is CASSPAWSRDTDTQYF. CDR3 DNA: TGTGCCAGCAGCCCGGCCTGGTCGCGGGACACAGATACGCAGTATTTT.

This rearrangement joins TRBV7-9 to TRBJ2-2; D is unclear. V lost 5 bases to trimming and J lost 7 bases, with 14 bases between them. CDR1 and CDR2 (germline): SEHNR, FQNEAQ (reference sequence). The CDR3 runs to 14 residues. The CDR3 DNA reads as TGTGCCAGCAGCCGGAGCCCTCGGATCGGGGAGCTGTTTTTT. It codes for CASSRSPRIGELFF.

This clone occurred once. The CDR3 loop reads CASSHDSLGLYEQYF. The CDR3 DNA is TGTGCCAGCAGTCATGACAGTTTAGGCCTCTACGAGCAGTACTTC. This chain links TRBV6-5 with TRBJ2-7; possible D gene TRBD1, 5 bases. Germline V gene lookup returns CDR1 MNHEY and CDR2 SVGAGI. There are 15 residues in the CDR3. V was pared by 5 bases and J by 3 bases, with 17 bases between.

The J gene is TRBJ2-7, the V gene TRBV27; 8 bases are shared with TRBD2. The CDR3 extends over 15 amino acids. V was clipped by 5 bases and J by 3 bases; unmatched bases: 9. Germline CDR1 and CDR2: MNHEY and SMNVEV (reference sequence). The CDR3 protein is CASSHMSGSHYEQYF. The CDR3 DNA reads TGTGCCAGCAGTCATATGAGCGGGAGTCACTACGAGCAGTACTTC.

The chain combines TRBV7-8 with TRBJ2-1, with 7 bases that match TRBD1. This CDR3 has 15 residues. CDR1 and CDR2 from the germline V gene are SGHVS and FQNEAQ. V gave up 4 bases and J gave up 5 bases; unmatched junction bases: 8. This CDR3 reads CASSSQRGQDNEQFF. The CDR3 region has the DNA TGTGCCAGCAGCTCCCAGAGGGGGCAAGACAATGAGCAGTTCTTC.

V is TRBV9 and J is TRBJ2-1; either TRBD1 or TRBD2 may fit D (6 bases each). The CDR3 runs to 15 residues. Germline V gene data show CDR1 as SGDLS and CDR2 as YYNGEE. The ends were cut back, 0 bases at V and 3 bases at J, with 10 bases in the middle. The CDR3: CASSVEGGFYNEQFF. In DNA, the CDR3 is TGTGCCAGCAGCGTAGAGGGGGGTTTCTACAATGAGCAGTTCTTC.

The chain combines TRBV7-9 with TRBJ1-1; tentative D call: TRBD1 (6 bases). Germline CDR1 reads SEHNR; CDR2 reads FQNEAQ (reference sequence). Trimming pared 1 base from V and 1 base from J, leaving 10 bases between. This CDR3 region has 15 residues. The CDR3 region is CASSLGGAENTEAFF. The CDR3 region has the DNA TGTGCCAGCAGCTTAGGGGGGGCGGAGAACACTGAAGCTTTCTTT. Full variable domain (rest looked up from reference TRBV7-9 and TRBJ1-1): DTGVSQNPRHKITKRGQNVTFRCDPISEHNRLYWYRQTLGQGPEFLTYFQNEAQLEKSRLLSDRFSAERPKGSFSTLEIQRTEQGDSAMYLCASSLGGAENTEAFFGQGTRLTVV.

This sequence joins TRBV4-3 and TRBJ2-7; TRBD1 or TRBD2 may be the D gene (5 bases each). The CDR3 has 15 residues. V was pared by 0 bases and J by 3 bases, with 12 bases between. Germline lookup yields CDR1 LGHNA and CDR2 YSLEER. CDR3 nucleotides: TGCGCCAGCAGCCAAGATCGGGACGTGTACTACGAGCAGTACTTC. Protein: CASSQDRDVYYEQYF.

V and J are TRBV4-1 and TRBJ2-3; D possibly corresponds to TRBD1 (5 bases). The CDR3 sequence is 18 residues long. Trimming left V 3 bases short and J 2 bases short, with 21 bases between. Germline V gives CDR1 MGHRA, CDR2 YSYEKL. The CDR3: CASSHHDQGVGITDTQYF. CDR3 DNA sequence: TGCGCCAGCAGCCATCACGATCAGGGTGTTGGTATCACAGATACGCAGTATTTT.

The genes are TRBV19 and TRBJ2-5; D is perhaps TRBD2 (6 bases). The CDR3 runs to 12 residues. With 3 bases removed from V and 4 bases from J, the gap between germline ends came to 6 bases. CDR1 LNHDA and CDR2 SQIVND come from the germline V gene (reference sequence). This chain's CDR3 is CASSMTRETQYF. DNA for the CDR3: TGTGCCAGTAGTATGACTAGAGAGACCCAGTACTTC.

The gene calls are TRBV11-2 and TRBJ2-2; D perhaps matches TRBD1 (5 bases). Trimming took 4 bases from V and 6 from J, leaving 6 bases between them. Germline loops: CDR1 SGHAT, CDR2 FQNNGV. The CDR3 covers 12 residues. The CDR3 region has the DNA TGTGCCAGCAGCTCCAGGGCCGGGGAGCTGTTTTTT. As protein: CASSSRAGELFF.

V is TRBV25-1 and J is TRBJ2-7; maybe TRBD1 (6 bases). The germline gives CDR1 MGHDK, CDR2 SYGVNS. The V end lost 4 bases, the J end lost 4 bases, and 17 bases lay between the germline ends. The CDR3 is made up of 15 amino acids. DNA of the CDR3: TGTGCCAGCAGTGGAATCTGGGACACCTCTTACGAGCAGTACTTC. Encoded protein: CASSGIWDTSYEQYF.

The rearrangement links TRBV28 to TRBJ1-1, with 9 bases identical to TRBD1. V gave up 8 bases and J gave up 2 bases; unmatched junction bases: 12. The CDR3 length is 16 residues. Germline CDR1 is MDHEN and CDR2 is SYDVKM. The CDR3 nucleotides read TGTGCCAGCCTAAAACAACAGGGGGCGGACAACACTGAAGCTTTCTTT. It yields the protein CASLKQQGADNTEAFF.